This T cell receptor beta chain appears in the sequencing data of a study of T cells in Graves' hyperthyroidism and ophthalmopathy. Amplified TCR beta CDR3 regions came from RNA transcripts. HTBI primers drove first-round RT-PCR of the TCR CDR3. Using its own MiXCR run on the multiplex PCR reads, TCRdb lists one record per CDR3 protein. The sample includes about 200,000 distinct CDR3 sequences, roughly 17% of them seen just once. Uncontrolled infection, other autoimmune disease, pregnancy or lactation barred patients from enrollment. The PBMCs were taken from less than 11 ml of fresh peripheral blood. Whole-study findings and limits: Peripheral blood also featured most of the thyroid clonotypes expanded above 0.001.

Of note for this clonotype: Antigen unknown.

CDR1 and CDR2 from the germline V gene are LGHNT and FRNRAP. V lost 11 bases, J lost 3 bases, and 8 bases lay in between. The CDR3 is 11 amino acids. This receptor was obtained from a woman aged 45 to 65 with Graves' hyperthyroidism. The specimen sequenced was blood. The V gene is TRBV12-5, the J gene TRBJ1-5; D not certain. The CDR3 DNA reads TGTGCTGGCGGTTACAATCAGCCCCAGCATTTT. Protein product: CAGGYNQPQHF.